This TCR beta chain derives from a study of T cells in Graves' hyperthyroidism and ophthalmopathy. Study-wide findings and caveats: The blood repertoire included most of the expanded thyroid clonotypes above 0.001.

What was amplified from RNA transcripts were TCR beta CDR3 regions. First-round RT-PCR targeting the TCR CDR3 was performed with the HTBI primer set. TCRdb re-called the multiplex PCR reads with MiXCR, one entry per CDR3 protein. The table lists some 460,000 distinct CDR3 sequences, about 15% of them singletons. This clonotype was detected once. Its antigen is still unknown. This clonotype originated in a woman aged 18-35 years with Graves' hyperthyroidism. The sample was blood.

The CDR3 loop is CASGSLAGVDTQYF. DNA of the CDR3: TGTGCCAGCGGGTCACTGGCGGGAGTCGATACGCAGTATTTT. The chain uses TRBV5-4 and TRBJ2-3, with 7 bases aligning to TRBD2. The CDR3 is 14 residues long. Germline V gene data show CDR1 as SGHNT and CDR2 as YYREEE (reference sequence). V shed 7 bases, J shed 6 bases, and the junction held 11 bases outside the gene matches. The complete variable domain, with remaining parts taken from reference TRBV5-4 and TRBJ2-3, reads ETGVTQSPTHLIKTRGQQVTLRCSSQSGHNTVSWYQQALGQGPQFIFQYYREEENGRGNFPPRFSGLQFPNYSSELNVNALELDDSALYLCASGSLAGVDTQYFGPGTRLTVL.